The clone carrying this TCR beta chain was seen at least ten times. The data originate from a study of T cells in Graves' hyperthyroidism and ophthalmopathy. RNA transcripts gave rise to amplified TCR beta CDR3 regions. Initially, a first-round RT-PCR of the TCR CDR3 employed the HTBI primer set. TCRdb re-called the multiplex PCR reads through MiXCR, storing one row per CDR3 protein. The sample lists a few hundred thousand distinct CDR3 sequences, about a sixth occurring once. The CDR3 extends over 15 amino acids. J was trimmed by 3 bases and V by 5 bases; bases with no gene match: 6. From germline, CDR1 is SGHAT and CDR2 FQDESV (reference sequence).

The sequenced sample consisted of blood. This receptor was identified in a woman aged 18-29 years with Graves' hyperthyroidism. The rearrangement links TRBV11-1 to TRBJ2-7; 11 bases map to TRBD2. The DNA for the CDR3 is TGTGCCAGCAGCCCCGGTGGGACTAGCGGCTACGAGCAGTACTTC. Translating gives CASSPGGTSGYEQYF.